The 17 T cell receptor beta chains presented below share a single source sample, sequenced in a study of blood T cell repertoires in COVID-19. Sequencing was performed with immunoSEQ multiplex PCR; in TCRdb, only in-frame clones are kept and a portion is missing. The data show about 180,000 clones, about 72% seen once. Sequencing used PBMCs or T cells enriched from blood (not recorded which). The receptors derive from a woman between 45 and 65 years old who had recovered from COVID-19.

This clone was picked up many times. CDR3 sequence (DNA): TGCAGTGCTCTGAGCGGCAATGAGCAGTTCTTC. Amino acid sequence: CSALSGNEQFF. The chain joins TRBV20-1 to TRBJ2-1, with TRBD2 as a possible D gene (5 bases). The ends were cut back, 5 bases at V and 6 bases at J, with 8 bases in the middle. This CDR3 region has 11 residues. Germline CDR1 reads DFQATT; CDR2 reads SNEGSKA (reference sequence).

V is TRBV27 and J is TRBJ2-1, with 8 bases aligning to TRBD2. Per germline, CDR1 MNHEY and CDR2 SMNVEV (reference sequence). Trimming cost V 6 bases and J 9 bases; bases outside gene matches: 19. The CDR3 length is 17 residues. CDR3 residues: CASSLDSHSGIIPEQFF. In DNA, the CDR3 is TGTGCCAGCAGCCTAGACAGCCATAGCGGGATTATCCCTGAGCAGTTCTTC.

This chain connects TRBV28 to TRBJ2-4; tentative D call: TRBD2 (6 bases). V gave up 5 bases and J gave up 2 bases, with 19 bases separating them. The CDR3 is 17 amino acids. Germline CDR1 MDHEN, CDR2 SYDVKM. CDR3 protein: CASSTPGGGGTKNIQYF. For the CDR3, the DNA is TGTGCCAGCAGTACCCCTGGGGGTGGCGGGACCAAAAACATTCAGTACTTC.

The CDR3 nucleotides are TGCGCCAGCAGCCAAGATGGTCAGAGCACAGATACGCAGTATTTT. It codes for CASSQDGQSTDTQYF. The genes are TRBV4-1 and TRBJ2-3; D call uncertain. Trimming shortened V by 0 bases and J by 0 bases, and 7 bases separated the two germline ends. CDR1 is MGHRA and CDR2 is YSYEKL in the germline V gene. The CDR3 sequence is 15 residues long.

V and J are TRBV28 and TRBJ2-7, with TRBD1 identical over 8 bases. CDR1 MDHEN and CDR2 SYDVKM come from the germline V gene. The ends lost 4 bases at V and 1 base at J; junction bases unmatched: 6. CDR3 size: 15 residues. The CDR3 loop reads CASSSTGTGSYEQYF. Written as DNA, the CDR3 is TGTGCCAGCAGTTCGACCGGGACAGGTTCCTACGAGCAGTACTTC.

The chain links TRBV19 to TRBJ2-6; 7 bases fit TRBD2. V was clipped by 0 bases and J by 1 base; unmatched bases: 3. Germline V gene data show CDR1 as LNHDA and CDR2 as SQIVND (reference sequence). The CDR3 extends over 17 amino acids. The CDR3 region is CASSIDLGGSGANVLTF. The CDR3 DNA sequence: TGTGCCAGTAGTATAGATCTCGGGGGGTCTGGGGCCAACGTCCTGACTTTC.

The chain has TRBV5-1 and TRBJ2-1; perhaps TRBD1 as D (6 bases). Trimming took 0 bases from V and 4 from J, leaving 14 bases between them. CDR1 is SGHRS, CDR2 YFSETQ, per germline. The length of the CDR3 is 16 residues. This CDR3 is CASSLAQGRGYNEQFF. Here the CDR3 DNA reads TGCGCCAGCAGCTTGGCACAGGGCCGAGGGTACAATGAGCAGTTCTTC.

The CDR3 spells CASSRGSYNEQFF. In DNA, the CDR3 is TGTGCCAGCAGTCGCGGGTCTTACAATGAGCAGTTCTTC. The chain recombines TRBV5-5 with TRBJ2-1; TRBD2 is a possible D gene (5 bases). Trimming took off 5 bases at V and 4 bases at J, with 10 bases between the two ends. Germline V gene data show CDR1 as SGHKS and CDR2 as YYEKEE (reference sequence). There are 13 residues in the CDR3.

The chain carries TRBV24-1 and TRBJ1-4; 9 bases line up with TRBD1. V trimming: 4 bases; J trimming: 4 bases; junction bases outside the gene matches: 6. The CDR3 runs 16 residues. The V gene's germline CDR1 is KGHDR and CDR2 SFDVKD. The CDR3: CATSDLDRGGNEKLFF. In DNA form, the CDR3 reads TGTGCCACCAGTGACCTTGACAGGGGGGGTAATGAAAAACTGTTTTTT.

The chain couples TRBV19 to TRBJ2-6; 9 nucleotides align to TRBD1. In germline, CDR1 is LNHDA, CDR2 SQIVND (reference sequence). V dropped 1 base and J dropped 2; count of bases not matched to a gene: 6. CDR3 size: 18 residues. The CDR3 bases are TGTGCCAGTAGTATAGGGACAGGGGTATTTACTGGGGCCAACGTCCTGACTTTC. Its translation is CASSIGTGVFTGANVLTF.

This clone was detected only once. V is TRBV5-1 and J is TRBJ2-7; D is unresolved. V was cut by 0 bases and J by 6 bases, with 16 bases left in between. The CDR3 is made up of 15 amino acids. Germline-derived CDR1 and CDR2 are SGHRS and YFSETQ. The CDR3 loop reads CASSLDGNRVREQYF. The CDR3 DNA sequence: TGCGCCAGCAGCTTGGATGGCAATCGGGTCCGCGAGCAGTACTTC.

On this clone itself: The same CDR3 can be traced to other DNA sequences in this sample. The chain uses TRBV5-1 and TRBJ2-7, with 7 bases that match TRBD1. The trim removed 0 bases at V and 2 bases at J, leaving 2 bases unmatched. This CDR3 comprises 14 residues. CDR1 SGHRS and CDR2 YFSETQ come from the germline V gene. The CDR3: CASSLDRGPYEQYF. The CDR3 nucleotides are TGCGCCAGCAGCTTGGACAGGGGCCCCTACGAGCAGTACTTC.

The chain joins TRBV10-3 to TRBJ1-1; D call uncertain. The CDR3 has 11 amino acids. Trimming cost V 10 bases and J 5 bases, with 11 bases left between them. Germline-derived CDR1 and CDR2 are ENHRY and SYGVKD. CDR3 coding DNA: TGTGCCAGCCGTATGGAGACTGAAGCTTTCTTT. This gives the protein CASRMETEAFF.

This rearrangement joins TRBV2 to TRBJ2-1, with D possibly TRBD2 on 6 matching bases. CDR1 SNHLY and CDR2 FYNNEI come from the germline V gene. There are 12 residues in the CDR3. V gave up 6 bases and J gave up 7 bases, with 10 bases separating them. The CDR3 nucleotides are TGTGCCAGCAGCCAAAGCGGGAATGAGCAGTTCTTC. Encoded protein: CASSQSGNEQFF.

The V and J genes are TRBV28 and TRBJ2-7; D unclear. The CDR3 totals 12 residues. CDR1 and CDR2 (germline): MDHEN, SYDVKM. V was cut by 6 bases and J by 2 bases, with 8 bases left in between. CDR3 DNA: TGTGCCAGCAGCCCGAGGCCCTACGAGCAGTACTTC. This gives the protein CASSPRPYEQYF.

This chain connects TRBV27 to TRBJ2-7; a possible D gene is TRBD2 (6 bases). Germline CDR1 reads MNHEY; CDR2 reads SMNVEV (reference sequence). Trimming pared 8 bases from V and 0 bases from J, leaving 14 bases between. This CDR3 has 14 residues. As DNA, the CDR3 is TGTGCCAGCTCCCCTGGGGACTTCTCCTACGAGCAGTACTTC. Translated: CASSPGDFSYEQYF.

V and J are TRBV29-1 and TRBJ1-1; D is perhaps TRBD1 (5 bases). This CDR3 has 13 residues. V was shortened by 1 base and J by 5 bases, with 11 bases between the two germline ends. Germline CDR1 and CDR2: SQVTM and ANQGSEA. CDR3 in amino acids: CSVEGGRETEAFF. CDR3 DNA sequence: TGCAGCGTTGAAGGGGGCCGTGAAACTGAAGCTTTCTTT.